Listed here are 20 T cell receptor beta chains from one sample, sequenced in a study of post-analysis software for immune sequencing data. No cognate antigen is known for these TCRs. Built from TCR beta cDNA, the libraries had unique molecular identifiers in them. TCRdb ran MiXCR on the PCR reads and lists one entry per CDR3 protein. The data show more than 500,000 distinct CDR3 sequences, roughly 34% seen once. Points from the study as a whole: There were roughly five TRBV segments more frequent in patients than controls, and TRBV5-6, TRBV5-1 and TRBV20-1 were among them.

The sequenced material came from blood. The receptors here all came from a girl aged 2-17 years with multiple sclerosis.

The chain employs TRBV5-1 and TRBJ2-5, with TRBD2 matching 8 bases. V was clipped by 4 bases and J by 7 bases; unmatched bases: 12. This CDR3 has 15 residues. Germline CDR1 reads SGHRS; CDR2 reads YFSETQ. CDR3 sequence (DNA): TGCGCCAGCAGCATCTACGGGGGGGCTGAAACGACCCAGTACTTC. Translated: CASSIYGGAETTQYF.

This chain uses TRBV24-1 with TRBJ2-3; 7 bases match TRBD2. Germline values: CDR1 KGHDR, CDR2 SFDVKD. The junction had 9 bases not matched to a gene; V was cut back by 5 bases and J by 5 bases. The CDR3 runs 15 residues. As DNA, the CDR3 is TGTGCCACCAGTGCAAGCGGGGTTGGGGGAGATACGCAGTATTTT. Translation gives CATSASGVGGDTQYF.

In this sample, this clonotype turned up a few times. The V call is TRBV6-5, the J call TRBJ2-3, with D perhaps matching TRBD2 (6 bases). Per germline, CDR1 MNHEY and CDR2 SVGAGI. The CDR3 spans 13 residues. V gave up 7 bases and J gave up 10 bases, with 18 bases separating them. CDR3 sequence: CASTGGGSKAQYF. CDR3 DNA sequence: TGTGCCAGCACCGGTGGGGGGTCAAAAGCGCAGTATTTT.

This clonotype was counted only a few times. The chain has TRBV20-1 and TRBJ1-1, with 7 bases aligning to TRBD1. V gave up 0 bases and J gave up 0 bases; unmatched junction bases: 4. The CDR3 has 15 residues. CDR1 and CDR2 from the germline V gene are DFQATT and SNEGSKA (reference sequence). The CDR3: CSARDAGGVNTEAFF. CDR3 sequence (DNA): TGCAGTGCTAGAGATGCAGGGGGTGTGAACACTGAAGCTTTCTTT.

The V gene is TRBV19, the J gene TRBJ2-6, with 9 bases lining up with TRBD1. CDR3 size: 17 residues. CDR1 LNHDA and CDR2 SQIVND come from the germline V gene (reference sequence). J gave up 1 base and V 8 bases, and 9 bases lay outside the gene matches. The CDR3 is CASASGTGPSGANVLTF. As DNA, the CDR3 is TGTGCCAGTGCGAGCGGGACAGGGCCATCTGGGGCCAACGTCCTGACTTTC.

This clonotype was detected a few times. The chain recombines TRBV5-1 with TRBJ2-1; 8 nucleotides match TRBD1. V was pared by 4 bases and J by 7 bases, with 7 bases of the junction left unmatched. Per germline, CDR1 SGHRS and CDR2 YFSETQ. The CDR3 is 14 amino acids. The CDR3 DNA follows: TGCGCCAGCAGCGAGGACAGGGTCATGAATGAGCAGTTCTTC. Encoded protein: CASSEDRVMNEQFF.

The chain carries TRBV19 and TRBJ2-4; D unclear. V was shortened by 10 bases and J by 6 bases, with 16 bases between the two germline ends. Germline V gene sequence: CDR1 LNHDA, CDR2 SQIVND (reference sequence). The CDR3 length is 13 residues. CDR3 protein: CATSQVPANIQYF. CDR3 nucleotide sequence: TGTGCCACCTCTCAAGTCCCGGCAAACATTCAGTACTTC.

This clonotype was seen a handful of times. V gene TRBV3-1 combines with J gene TRBJ1-1, with a weak D call TRBD1 (5 bases). Germline loops: CDR1 LGHDT, CDR2 YNNKEL (reference sequence). CDR3 size: 14 residues. Trimming stripped 4 bases from V and 3 bases from J, with 12 bases between. CDR3 in DNA: TGTGCCAGCAGCCCTAGGAGGGGCGACACTGAAGCTTTCTTT. Translating it yields CASSPRRGDTEAFF.

The chain joins TRBV15 to TRBJ2-3; maybe TRBD2 (6 bases). Looked up from germline, CDR1 is LNHNV and CDR2 is YYDKDF (reference sequence). CDR3 length: 12 amino acids. Between the trimmed V and J ends, which lost 7 bases and 8 bases, there was a span of 13 bases. CDR3 sequence: CATTAGSLTQYF. The CDR3 nucleotides are TGTGCCACCACGGCGGGATCACTTACGCAGTATTTT.

This clonotype was counted at least ten times. The chain has TRBV12-3 or TRBV12-4 and TRBJ1-5; D call uncertain. The CDR3 totals 12 residues. V gave up 5 bases and J gave up 7 bases, with 9 bases separating them. The CDR3 spells CASSPTAQPQHF. CDR3 sequence (DNA): TGTGCCAGCAGTCCCACAGCCCAGCCCCAGCATTTT.

This clonotype was seen a few times. At one end the junction does not follow the germline gene, possibly because of a read error. The chain employs TRBV27 and TRBJ1-1; TRBD1 might be the D (5 bases). This CDR3 comprises 12 residues. Germline assignment: CDR1 MNHEY and CDR2 SMNVEV (reference sequence). CDR3 in amino acids: CASSFWGTESFF. The CDR3 DNA reads as TGTGCCAGCAGTTTCTGGGGGACTGAATCTTTCTTT.

This sequence joins TRBV29-1 and TRBJ2-1; D uncertain. There are 14 residues in the CDR3. Germline CDR1 is SQVTM and CDR2 is ANQGSEA. The V and J ends lost 4 bases and 9 bases respectively, with 19 bases between them. The CDR3 is CSVVRILGLGEQFF. The CDR3 DNA reads as TGCAGCGTTGTCCGGATATTGGGTCTCGGTGAGCAGTTCTTC.

The V and J genes are TRBV5-5 and TRBJ1-4; possibly TRBD1 for D (5 bases). Germline-derived CDR1 and CDR2 are SGHKS and YYEKEE (reference sequence). The CDR3 has 15 residues. Deletions cut 4 bases from V and 7 bases from J, with 17 bases between. This CDR3 is CASSPSGEETEKLFF. The DNA for the CDR3 is TGTGCCAGCAGCCCTTCGGGGGAAGAAACTGAAAAACTGTTTTTT.

This clonotype has only a few counts. The DNA for the CDR3 is TGTGCCAGCAGTGAACAGGGGGCAGGTCGTAGCTATGGCTACACCTTC. Encoded protein: CASSEQGAGRSYGYTF. This chain connects TRBV6-1 to TRBJ1-2, with 8 bases fitting TRBD1. The germline V gene encodes CDR1 MNHNS and CDR2 SASEGT. The CDR3 is 16 amino acids. V shed 2 bases, J shed 4 bases, and the junction held 9 bases outside the gene matches.

V usage is TRBV2 and J usage is TRBJ2-5; D is ambiguous. The V end lost 4 bases, the J end lost 3 bases, and 9 bases lay between the germline ends. This CDR3 has 13 amino acids. Germline CDR1 SNHLY, CDR2 FYNNEI. The DNA for the CDR3 is TGTGCCAGCAGTGTAGAAGCTGAAGAGACCCAGTACTTC. It encodes CASSVEAEETQYF.

About this clonotype itself: With a much larger clone just one base away, this may be a read error. The chain joins TRBV4-1 to TRBJ2-5; possibly TRBD2 for D (6 bases). Germline V CDR1 and CDR2: MGHRA, YSYEKL. The V and J ends lost 0 bases and 11 bases respectively, with 16 bases between them. The CDR3 is 14 residues long. In nucleotides, the CDR3 is TGCGCCAGCAGCCAAGATGCCCCGGGAGTAGGGCAGTACTTC. Translating gives CASSQDAPGVGQYF.

The chain recombines TRBV9 with TRBJ2-1, with 9 bases that match TRBD2. This CDR3 region has 15 residues. Germline CDR1 and CDR2: SGDLS and YYNGEE. The ends lost 0 bases at V and 9 bases at J; junction bases unmatched: 7. The CDR3 spells CASSVAAGGPVEQFF. CDR3 sequence (DNA): TGTGCCAGCAGCGTAGCGGCGGGGGGGCCAGTTGAGCAGTTCTTC.

A note on this clonotype: A read error is likely, as this CDR3 ends without the conserved phenylalanine or tryptophan. The chain carries TRBV2 and TRBJ2-7; 9 nucleotides align to TRBD2. The last part of the DNA fits TRBJ2-5 better; the J call may be wrong. The CDR3 runs 13 residues. The germline V gene encodes CDR1 SNHLY and CDR2 FYNNEI. DNA of the CDR3: TGTGCCAGCACTGTAGCGGGGGCTGGGACCCAGTACTGC. It specifies CASTVAGAGTQYC.

The chain joins TRBV5-4 to TRBJ1-1; a weak D match, TRBD1 (5 bases). CDR3 length: 14 amino acids. Germline CDR1 is SGHNT and CDR2 is YYREEE (reference sequence). V was trimmed by 4 bases and J by 10 bases, leaving 20 bases between them. The CDR3 sequence: CASSPGFRGSGAFF. In DNA form, the CDR3 reads TGTGCCAGCAGCCCCGGTTTTAGGGGCTCGGGAGCTTTCTTT. Full variable domain (outside the CDR3, taken from reference TRBV5-4 and TRBJ1-1): ETGVTQSPTHLIKTRGQQVTLRCSSQSGHNTVSWYQQALGQGPQFIFQYYREEENGRGNFPPRFSGLQFPNYSSELNVNALELDDSALYLCASSPGFRGSGAFFGQGTRLTVV.

This clonotype has at least ten counts. J is TRBJ1-2 and V is TRBV10-2, with a weak D call TRBD1 (6 bases). Per germline, CDR1 WSHSY and CDR2 SAAADI. This CDR3 is 16 amino acids long. V was shortened by 3 bases and J by 0 bases, with 14 bases between the two germline ends. The CDR3 nucleotides are TGCGCCAGCAGTGATAACAGGGTTCTAGCTAACTATGGCTACACCTTC. Translating it yields CASSDNRVLANYGYTF.